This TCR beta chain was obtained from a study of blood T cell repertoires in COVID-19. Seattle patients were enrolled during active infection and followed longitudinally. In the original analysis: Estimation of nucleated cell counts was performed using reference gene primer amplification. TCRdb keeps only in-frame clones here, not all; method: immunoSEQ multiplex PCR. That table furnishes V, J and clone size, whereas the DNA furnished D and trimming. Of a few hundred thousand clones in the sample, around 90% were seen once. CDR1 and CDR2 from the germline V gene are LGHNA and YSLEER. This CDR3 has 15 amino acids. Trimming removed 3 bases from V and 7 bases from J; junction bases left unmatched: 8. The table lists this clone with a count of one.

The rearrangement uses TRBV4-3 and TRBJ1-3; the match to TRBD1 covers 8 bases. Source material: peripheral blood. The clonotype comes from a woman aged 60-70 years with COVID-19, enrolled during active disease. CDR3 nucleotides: TGCGCCAGCAGCCAGGGCGGGACAGGTCGGAACACCATATATTTT. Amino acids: CASSQGGTGRNTIYF.